The 23 T cell receptor beta chains given below trace back to one sample, sequenced in a study of CD8+ T cells in alopecia areata. Treatment in this sample: oral pan-JAK inhibitor, 5-10 mg twice daily. Extracted from the samples, RNA was reverse transcribed into cDNA to serve as the sequencing template. Sequenced by immunoSEQ multiplex PCR; TCRdb stores in-frame clones only, minus some. The data hold 190,000 or so clones, with 58% observed a single time. Sequences were derived from CD8+ T cells sorted from blood, sampled at week 24, from a patient treated with tofacitinib. The receptors here all came from a human donor with alopecia areata.

This clone was observed a few times. The chain employs TRBV5-1 and TRBJ2-1; 7 positions agree with TRBD1. Unmatched junction bases numbered 7, after V lost 4 bases and J lost 3 bases. This CDR3 is built from 15 residues. Germline loops: CDR1 SGHRS, CDR2 YFSETQ. The CDR3 DNA sequence: TGCGCCAGCAGCGATCCGGGACAGCTCTACAATGAGCAGTTCTTC. Amino acids: CASSDPGQLYNEQFF.

The chain employs TRBV2 and TRBJ1-6; TRBD1 matches at 8 bases. From germline, CDR1 is SNHLY and CDR2 FYNNEI. CDR3 size: 14 residues. V dropped 7 bases and J dropped 10; count of bases not matched to a gene: 9. The CDR3 here is CASISGQGGSPLHF. In DNA, the CDR3 is TGTGCCAGCATATCCGGACAGGGCGGCTCACCCCTCCACTTT.

The chain carries TRBV30 and TRBJ1-1; D gene unclear. With 3 bases removed from V and 1 base from J, the gap between germline ends came to 15 bases. The CDR3 is 15 residues long. Germline values: CDR1 GTSNPN, CDR2 SVGIG (reference sequence). As DNA, the CDR3 is TGTGCCTGGAGCGCACAAAGCCTCGCGAACACTGAAGCTTTCTTT. This sequence encodes CAWSAQSLANTEAFF.

This clone was picked up a small number of times. The chain carries TRBV29-1 and TRBJ2-3, with D unclear. Germline V gives CDR1 SQVTM, CDR2 ANQGSEA. The CDR3 contains 9 residues. V was cut by 7 bases and J by 5 bases, with 4 bases left in between. This chain's CDR3 is CSAGDTQYF. CDR3 nucleotides: TGCAGCGCCGGAGATACGCAGTATTTT.

CDR3: CSVADKKPYQETQYF. DNA for the CDR3: TGCAGCGTTGCTGACAAAAAGCCATACCAAGAGACCCAGTACTTC. This chain connects TRBV29-1 to TRBJ2-5; D call uncertain. Between the trimmed V and J ends, which lost 4 bases and 0 bases, there was a span of 15 bases. This CDR3 is built from 15 residues. From germline, CDR1 is SQVTM and CDR2 ANQGSEA.

This clone came up many times. V and J are TRBV5-5 and TRBJ1-2; 7 positions agree with TRBD1. Germline lookup yields CDR1 SGHKS and CDR2 YYEKEE (reference sequence). CDR3 size: 14 residues. Germline trimming cut 0 bases from V and 4 bases from J; bases unmatched to any gene: 3. DNA of the CDR3: TGTGCCAGCAGCTTGGCCGGGACAGCCTATGGCTACACCTTC. Translated, it gives CASSLAGTAYGYTF.

This clone appeared a few times. The V gene is TRBV6-1, the J gene TRBJ1-5; weak D call: TRBD1 (5 bases). Trimming cost V 5 bases and J 4 bases, with 12 bases left between them. Germline V gene sequence: CDR1 MNHNS, CDR2 SASEGT. The CDR3 contains 14 residues. The CDR3 sequence: CASSPAGLNQPQHF. CDR3 sequence (DNA): TGTGCCAGCAGTCCGGCAGGGCTTAATCAGCCCCAGCATTTT.

The V gene is TRBV30, the J gene TRBJ2-7, with D possibly matching TRBD2 (5 bases). The CDR3 has 13 amino acids. V was clipped by 0 bases and J by 4 bases, with 10 bases between them. Germline V CDR1 and CDR2: GTSNPN, SVGIG (reference sequence). As DNA, the CDR3 is TGTGCCTGGAGTGTAGGGCAGCGGTACGAGCAGTACTTC. Translating gives CAWSVGQRYEQYF. Based on the CDR3 plus reference TRBV30 and TRBJ2-7, the full variable domain is SQTIHQWPATLVQPVGSPLSLECTVEGTSNPNLYWYRQAAGRGLQLLFYSVGIGQISSEVPQNLSASRPQDRQFILSSKKLLLSDSGFYLCAWSVGQRYEQYFGPGTRLTVT.

The genes are TRBV4-1 and TRBJ2-5, with 8 bases that match TRBD2. Losses at the gene ends were 6 bases for V and 0 bases for J; bases not matched to a gene: 6. The V gene's germline CDR1 is MGHRA and CDR2 YSYEKL. The CDR3 has 15 residues. The CDR3 reads CASRGRAGDQETQYF. CDR3 bases: TGCGCCAGCAGGGGGAGAGCGGGGGACCAAGAGACCCAGTACTTC.

In DNA, the CDR3 is TGTGCCAGCAGTGATGAGGGTCGGGGCTACACCTTC. Its protein product is CASSDEGRGYTF. The chain carries TRBV25-1 and TRBJ1-2; unclear D gene. The CDR3 is 12 residues long. The V end lost 3 bases, the J end lost 8 bases, and 10 bases lay between the germline ends. Germline CDR1 reads MGHDK; CDR2 reads SYGVNS.

The rearrangement joins TRBV7-9 to TRBJ2-5, with D possibly TRBD2 on 5 matching bases. V was cut by 5 bases and J by 1 base, with 14 bases left in between. Looked up from germline, CDR1 is SEHNR and CDR2 is FQNEAQ (reference sequence). There are 15 residues in the CDR3. The chain's CDR3 is CASSNRERRQETQYF. As DNA, the CDR3 is TGTGCCAGCAGCAATAGGGAGCGACGCCAAGAGACCCAGTACTTC.

The rearrangement links TRBV30 to TRBJ1-1; D uncertain. Trimming pared 5 bases from V and 0 bases from J, leaving 10 bases between. This CDR3 has 13 residues. Germline assignment: CDR1 GTSNPN and CDR2 SVGIG (reference sequence). The CDR3 loop reads CAWCPGMNTEAFF. In nucleotides, the CDR3 is TGTGCCTGGTGTCCCGGCATGAACACTGAAGCTTTCTTT. Full variable domain (outside the CDR3, taken from reference TRBV30 and TRBJ1-1): SQTIHQWPATLVQPVGSPLSLECTVEGTSNPNLYWYRQAAGRGLQLLFYSVGIGQISSEVPQNLSASRPQDRQFILSSKKLLLSDSGFYLCAWCPGMNTEAFFGQGTRLTVV.

The V call is TRBV2, the J call TRBJ1-1; D gene uncertain. The germline V gene encodes CDR1 SNHLY and CDR2 FYNNEI. The V end was cut by 9 bases, the J end by 0 bases, with 11 bases between. There are 13 residues in the CDR3. The CDR3 is CARPRIMNTEAFF. DNA for the CDR3: TGTGCCAGGCCGCGTATCATGAACACTGAAGCTTTCTTT.

V gene TRBV5-6 combines with J gene TRBJ1-1, with TRBD1 identical over 10 bases. This CDR3 contains 13 residues. V shed 4 bases, J shed 11 bases, and the junction held 8 bases outside the gene matches. Germline V CDR1 and CDR2: SGHDT, YYEEEE. CDR3 region: CASSPDRGNRAFF. CDR3 bases: TGTGCCAGCAGCCCGGACAGGGGGAATCGGGCTTTCTTT.

This chain links TRBV6-1 with TRBJ2-5, with 7 bases fitting TRBD2. Germline lookup yields CDR1 MNHNS and CDR2 SASEGT. J was trimmed by 5 bases and V by 3 bases; bases with no gene match: 12. CDR3 size: 16 residues. CDR3 nucleotide sequence: TGTGCCAGCAGTGATTCTCCCGGCAGGGAGGGGGAGACCCAGTACTTC. Protein sequence: CASSDSPGREGETQYF.

This clone was seen a handful of times. The V and J genes are TRBV29-1 and TRBJ2-7, with a possible D match to TRBD2 (5 bases). Germline V gene lookup returns CDR1 SQVTM and CDR2 ANQGSEA. Between the trimmed V and J ends, which lost 1 base and 1 base, there was a span of 8 bases. The CDR3 spans 13 residues. In nucleotides, the CDR3 is TGCAGCGTTGAAGTTGGGAGATCCTACGAGCAGTACTTC. Translated: CSVEVGRSYEQYF.

The chain is built from TRBV7-9 and TRBJ2-3; TRBD2 matches at 8 bases. Germline assignment: CDR1 SEHNR and CDR2 FQNEAQ (reference sequence). With V trimmed by 8 bases and J by 6 bases, 13 bases remained unmatched. CDR3 length: 15 amino acids. The CDR3 loop reads CASRAGGGTRDTQYF. The CDR3 bases are TGTGCCAGCCGCGCAGGCGGGGGGACGAGGGATACGCAGTATTTT. The full variable domain, its missing parts supplied by reference TRBV7-9 and TRBJ2-3, is DTGVSQNPRHKITKRGQNVTFRCDPISEHNRLYWYRQTLGQGPEFLTYFQNEAQLEKSRLLSDRFSAERPKGSFSTLEIQRTEQGDSAMYLCASRAGGGTRDTQYFGPGTRLTVL.

This clone has only a few counts. This chain links TRBV5-5 with TRBJ1-2; D is perhaps TRBD1 (5 bases). Germline V CDR1 and CDR2: SGHKS, YYEKEE (reference sequence). V shed 4 bases and J shed 6 bases, with 16 bases lying between them. The CDR3 covers 14 residues. CDR3 coding DNA: TGTGCCAGCAGCCCGGGTTCGGGGCTGGATGGCTACACCTTC. As protein: CASSPGSGLDGYTF.

This rearrangement joins TRBV19 to TRBJ2-3; 7 bases align to TRBD2. The germline V gene has CDR1 LNHDA and CDR2 SQIVND (reference sequence). This CDR3 is built from 12 residues. J was trimmed by 4 bases and V by 7 bases; bases with no gene match: 2. The CDR3 DNA is TGTGCCAGTAAGCGGGGCTCAGATACGCAGTATTTT. As protein: CASKRGSDTQYF.

This clone was seen more than once but under ten times. The V call is TRBV13, the J call TRBJ1-2; 8 bases align to TRBD1. Germline trimming cut 0 bases from V and 4 bases from J; bases unmatched to any gene: 10. The CDR3 runs 17 residues. Germline V gene data show CDR1 as PRHDT and CDR2 as FYEKMQ (reference sequence). The CDR3 DNA reads TGTGCCAGCAGCTTAGGAAACCAGGGGGCGCTCGGCTATGGCTACACCTTC. This encodes CASSLGNQGALGYGYTF.

The chain is built from TRBV7-9 and TRBJ2-3; 10 nucleotides line up with TRBD2. CDR1 is SEHNR and CDR2 is FQNEAQ in the germline V gene (reference sequence). V was pared by 7 bases and J by 1 base, with 8 bases of the junction left unmatched. CDR3 length: 16 amino acids. CDR3 sequence (DNA): TGTGCCAGCACCCGCTCCGGGACTAGCGGCACAGATACGCAGTATTTT. Its translation: CASTRSGTSGTDTQYF.

A few counts support this clone. The chain uses TRBV4-1 and TRBJ1-4; 7 positions agree with TRBD1. The CDR3 has 16 amino acids. The J segment lost 5 bases and the V segment lost 2 bases, leaving 8 bases of the junction unmatched. Germline CDR1 MGHRA, CDR2 YSYEKL. As DNA, the CDR3 is TGCGCCAGCAGCCAACAAGGGGACAGACGAAATGAAAAACTGTTTTTT. It translates to CASSQQGDRRNEKLFF.

This chain joins TRBV2 and TRBJ1-2, with D unclear. This CDR3 region has 12 residues. Per germline, CDR1 SNHLY and CDR2 FYNNEI. Trimming took off 7 bases at V and 1 base at J, with 7 bases between the two ends. CDR3 sequence: CASTQNNYGYTF. The CDR3 region has the DNA TGTGCCAGCACCCAAAATAACTATGGCTACACCTTC.